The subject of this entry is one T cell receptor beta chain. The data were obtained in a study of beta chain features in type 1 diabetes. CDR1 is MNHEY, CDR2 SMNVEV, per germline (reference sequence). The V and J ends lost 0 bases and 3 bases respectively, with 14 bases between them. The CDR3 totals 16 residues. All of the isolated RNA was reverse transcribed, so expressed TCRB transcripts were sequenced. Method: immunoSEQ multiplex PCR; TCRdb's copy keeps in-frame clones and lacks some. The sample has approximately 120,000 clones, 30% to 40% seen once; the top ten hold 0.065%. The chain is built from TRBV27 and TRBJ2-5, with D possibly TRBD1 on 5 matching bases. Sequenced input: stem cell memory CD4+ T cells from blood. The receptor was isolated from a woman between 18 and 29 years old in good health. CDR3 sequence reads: CASSLSDSSGEETQYF. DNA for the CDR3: TGTGCCAGCAGTTTATCTGACAGCTCTGGGGAAGAGACCCAGTACTTC.